This T cell receptor beta chain is from a study of siplizumab effects on memory and regulatory T cells. With regard to this clone: Its matching antigen is unknown.

Each sample had roughly 10^5 TCR templates assayed. The protocol was immunoSEQ multiplex PCR, while the TCRdb copy is restricted to in-frame clones and leaves out a portion. This sample yields approximately 13,000 clones, of which 40% are seen a single time; about 9.4% belongs to the top ten. CDR3 size: 13 residues. The V end was cut by 3 bases, the J end by 3 bases, with 8 bases between. CDR1 and CDR2 from the germline V gene are MNHNS and SASEGT. It was at 37°C and for more than 5 days that the mixed lymphocyte reaction cells were cocultured. Sequencing input: CFSE-low (dividing) CD8+ T cells sorted from an allogeneic mixed lymphocyte reaction. This TCR derives from a human donor in good health; the cells came from an allogeneic mixed lymphocyte reaction. The chain recombines TRBV6-1 with TRBJ1-2; D is perhaps TRBD1 (5 bases). CDR3 amino acids: CASSDRAHYGYTF. As DNA, the CDR3 is TGTGCCAGCAGTGACAGGGCCCACTATGGCTACACCTTC.